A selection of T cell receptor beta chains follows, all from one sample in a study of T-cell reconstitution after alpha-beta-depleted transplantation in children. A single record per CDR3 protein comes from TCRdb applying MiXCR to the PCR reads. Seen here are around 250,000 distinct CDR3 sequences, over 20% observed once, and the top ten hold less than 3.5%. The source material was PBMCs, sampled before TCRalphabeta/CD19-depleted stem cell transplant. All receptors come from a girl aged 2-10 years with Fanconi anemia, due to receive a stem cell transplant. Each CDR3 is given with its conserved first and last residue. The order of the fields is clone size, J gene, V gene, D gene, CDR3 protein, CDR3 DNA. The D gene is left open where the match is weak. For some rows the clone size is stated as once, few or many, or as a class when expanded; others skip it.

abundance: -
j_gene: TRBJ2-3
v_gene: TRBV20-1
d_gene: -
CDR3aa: CSKQGSTDTQYF
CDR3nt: TGCAGTAAACAGGGAAGCACAGATACGCAGTATTTT

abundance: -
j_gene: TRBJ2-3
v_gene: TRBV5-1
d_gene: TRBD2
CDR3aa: CASSLVNSGRRPQSDTQYF
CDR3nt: TGCGCCAGCAGCTTGGTGAATAGCGGGAGAAGACCACAGTCAGATACGCAGTATTTT

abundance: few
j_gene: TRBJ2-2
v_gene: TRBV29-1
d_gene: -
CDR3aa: CSVGTPNTGELFF
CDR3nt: TGCAGCGTAGGGACACCGAACACCGGGGAGCTGTTTTTT

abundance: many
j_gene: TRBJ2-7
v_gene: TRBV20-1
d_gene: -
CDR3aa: CSATPGGTYEQYF
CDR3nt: TGCAGTGCTACCCCCGGGGGTACCTACGAGCAGTACTTC

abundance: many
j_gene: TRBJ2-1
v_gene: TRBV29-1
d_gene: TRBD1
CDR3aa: CSVGSGTGNEQFF
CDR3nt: TGCAGCGTGGGATCCGGGACAGGGAATGAGCAGTTCTTC

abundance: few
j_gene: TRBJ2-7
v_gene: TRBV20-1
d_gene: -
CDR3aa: CSAIPTGLNEQYF
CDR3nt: TGCAGTGCTATCCCGACGGGGCTCAACGAGCAGTACTTC

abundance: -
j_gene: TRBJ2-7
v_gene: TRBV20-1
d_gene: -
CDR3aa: CSVEAQIGEEQYF
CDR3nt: TGCAGTGTTGAGGCTCAGATTGGAGAAGAGCAGTACTTC

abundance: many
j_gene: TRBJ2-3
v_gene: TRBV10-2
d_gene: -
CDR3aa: CASREQGMSTDTQYF
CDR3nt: TGCGCCAGCAGAGAACAGGGTATGTCCACAGATACGCAGTATTTT

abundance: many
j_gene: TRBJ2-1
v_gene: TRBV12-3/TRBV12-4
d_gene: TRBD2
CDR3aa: CASSLYWVAGGRGNEQFF
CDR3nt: TGTGCCAGCAGTTTATATTGGGTAGCGGGAGGGAGAGGCAATGAGCAGTTCTTC

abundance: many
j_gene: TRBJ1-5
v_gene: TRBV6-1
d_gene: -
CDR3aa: CASSLGRGGNQPQHF
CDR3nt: TGTGCCAGCAGCCTCGGCAGGGGCGGCAATCAGCCCCAGCATTTT

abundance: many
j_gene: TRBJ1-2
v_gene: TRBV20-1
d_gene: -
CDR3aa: CSAREAGDGYTF
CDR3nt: TGCAGTGCTAGAGAAGCAGGGGATGGCTACACCTTC

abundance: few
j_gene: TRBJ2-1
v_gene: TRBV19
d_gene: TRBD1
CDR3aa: CASSMPTGGAGIEQFF
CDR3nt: TGTGCCAGTAGTATGCCCACAGGGGGCGCGGGAATTGAGCAGTTCTTC

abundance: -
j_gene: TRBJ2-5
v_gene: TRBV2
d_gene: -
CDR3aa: CASSGGLRSETQYF
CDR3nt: TGTGCCAGCAGTGGGGGGCTAAGGTCAGAGACCCAGTACTTC

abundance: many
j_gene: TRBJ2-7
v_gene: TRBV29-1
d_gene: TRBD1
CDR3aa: CSVGRDRASYEQYF
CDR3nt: TGCAGCGTTGGCCGGGACAGGGCCTCCTACGAGCAGTACTTC

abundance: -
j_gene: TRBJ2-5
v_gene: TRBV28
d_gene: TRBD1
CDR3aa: CASSIFTGGWETQYF
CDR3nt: TGTGCCAGCAGCATATTCACAGGGGGCTGGGAGACCCAGTACTTC

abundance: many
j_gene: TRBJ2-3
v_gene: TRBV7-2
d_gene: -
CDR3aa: CASSLGARDTQYF
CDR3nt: TGTGCCAGCAGCTTAGGGGCGCGGGATACGCAGTATTTT

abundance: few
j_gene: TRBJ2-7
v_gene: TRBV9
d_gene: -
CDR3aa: CASSVVGSSPEQYF
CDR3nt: TGTGCCAGCAGCGTAGTTGGTAGCTCCCCCGAGCAGTACTTC

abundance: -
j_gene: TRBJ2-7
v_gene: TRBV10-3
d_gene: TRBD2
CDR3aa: CAISESGTRASYEQYF
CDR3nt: TGTGCCATCAGTGAGTCCGGGACTAGAGCTTCCTACGAGCAGTACTTC

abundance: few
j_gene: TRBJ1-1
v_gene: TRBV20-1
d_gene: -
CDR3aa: CSARDREKNTEAFF
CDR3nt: TGCAGTGCTAGAGATCGGGAGAAGAACACTGAAGCTTTCTTT

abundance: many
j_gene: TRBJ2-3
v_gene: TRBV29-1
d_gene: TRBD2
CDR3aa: CSVGDSGISDTQYF
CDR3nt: TGCAGCGTGGGGGATAGCGGGATTTCAGATACGCAGTATTTT

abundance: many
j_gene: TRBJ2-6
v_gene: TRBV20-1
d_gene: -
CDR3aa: CSARDLGSGANVLTF
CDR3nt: TGCAGTGCTAGAGATCTCGGTTCCGGGGCCAACGTCCTGACTTTC

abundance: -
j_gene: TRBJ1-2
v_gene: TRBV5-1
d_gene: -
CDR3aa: CASSPDRIYGYTF
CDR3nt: TGCGCCAGCAGCCCAGACAGGATTTATGGCTACACCTTC

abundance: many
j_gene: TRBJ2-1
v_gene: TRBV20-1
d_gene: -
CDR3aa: CSARDLGVGAYNEQFF
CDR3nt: TGCAGTGCTAGAGATCTAGGGGTGGGGGCCTACAATGAGCAGTTCTTC

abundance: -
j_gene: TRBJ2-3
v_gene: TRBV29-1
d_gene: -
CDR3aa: CSVRDFSTDTQYF
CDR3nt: TGCAGCGTACGGGACTTTAGCACAGATACGCAGTATTTT

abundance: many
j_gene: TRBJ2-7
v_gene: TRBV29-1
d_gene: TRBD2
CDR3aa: CSVRWEGFYEQYF
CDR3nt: TGCAGCGTCCGCTGGGAGGGGTTTTACGAGCAGTACTTC

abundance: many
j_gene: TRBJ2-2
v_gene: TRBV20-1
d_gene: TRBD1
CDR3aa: CSADQGANTGELFF
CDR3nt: TGCAGTGCAGATCAGGGGGCGAACACCGGGGAGCTGTTTTTT

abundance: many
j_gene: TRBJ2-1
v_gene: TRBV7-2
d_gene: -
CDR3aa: CASSFLGPAHYNEQFF
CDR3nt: TGTGCCAGCAGCTTTTTGGGACCGGCGCACTACAATGAGCAGTTCTTC

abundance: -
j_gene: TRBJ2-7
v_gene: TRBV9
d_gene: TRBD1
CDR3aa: CASSATGTGYERYF
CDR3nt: TGTGCCAGCAGCGCGACCGGGACAGGGTACGAGCGGTACTTC

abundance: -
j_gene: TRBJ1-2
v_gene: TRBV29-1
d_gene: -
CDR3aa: CSAQGYTF
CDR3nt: TGCAGCGCCCAGGGCTACACCTTC

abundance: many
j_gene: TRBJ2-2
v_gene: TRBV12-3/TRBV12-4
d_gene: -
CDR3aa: CASSASTNTGELFF
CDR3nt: TGTGCCAGCAGTGCCTCGACGAACACCGGGGAGCTGTTTTTT

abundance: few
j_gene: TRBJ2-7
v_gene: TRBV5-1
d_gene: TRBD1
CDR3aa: CASSLRTGTYEQYF
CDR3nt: TGCGCCAGCAGCTTGAGGACAGGCACCTACGAGCAGTACTTC

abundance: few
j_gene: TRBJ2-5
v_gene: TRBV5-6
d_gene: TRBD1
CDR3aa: CASSYQGVRETQYF
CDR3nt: TGTGCCAGCAGCTACCAGGGGGTAAGGGAGACCCAGTACTTC

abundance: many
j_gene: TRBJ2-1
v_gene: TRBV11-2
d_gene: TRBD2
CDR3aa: CASSSTGLAGYEQFF
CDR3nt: TGTGCCAGCAGCTCGACAGGACTAGCGGGATATGAGCAGTTCTTC

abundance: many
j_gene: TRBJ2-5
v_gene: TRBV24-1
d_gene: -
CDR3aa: CATSFGLDQETQYF
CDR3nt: TGTGCCACCAGTTTCGGACTCGACCAAGAGACCCAGTACTTC

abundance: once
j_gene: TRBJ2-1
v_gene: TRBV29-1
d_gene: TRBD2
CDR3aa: CSPRLAGEVEQFF
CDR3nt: TGCAGCCCGAGACTAGCGGGAGAGGTAGAGCAGTTCTTC

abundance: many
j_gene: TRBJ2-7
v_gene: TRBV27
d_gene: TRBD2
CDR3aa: CASSFSAGGPYEQYF
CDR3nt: TGTGCCAGCAGTTTTTCGGCGGGAGGGCCGTACGAGCAGTACTTC

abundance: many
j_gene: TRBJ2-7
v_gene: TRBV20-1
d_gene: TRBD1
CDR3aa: CSASGTGYEQYF
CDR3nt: TGCAGCGCCTCCGGGACAGGCTACGAGCAGTACTTC

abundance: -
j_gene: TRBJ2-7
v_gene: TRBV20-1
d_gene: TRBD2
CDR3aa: CSARAPGGYEQYF
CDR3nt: TGCAGTGCTAGAGCCCCGGGGGGCTACGAGCAGTACTTC

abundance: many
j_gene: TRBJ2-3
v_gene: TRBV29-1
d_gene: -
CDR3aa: CSVDHQGSETQYF
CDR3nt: TGCAGCGTTGACCATCAGGGGAGTGAGACGCAGTATTTT

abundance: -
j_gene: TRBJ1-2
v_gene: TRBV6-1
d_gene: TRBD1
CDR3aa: CASRIRQGLGGYTF
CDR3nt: TGTGCCAGCAGAATTCGACAGGGGCTAGGGGGCTACACCTTC

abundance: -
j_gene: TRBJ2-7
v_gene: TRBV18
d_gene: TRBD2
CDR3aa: CASSQSTGLDSYEQYF
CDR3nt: TGTGCCAGCTCACAAAGCACGGGACTAGATTCCTACGAGCAGTACTTC

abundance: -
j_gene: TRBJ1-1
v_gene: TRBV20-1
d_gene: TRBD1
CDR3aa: CSARDPYRGRPNTEAFF
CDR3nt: TGCAGTGCTAGAGATCCGTACAGGGGGCGCCCGAACACTGAAGCTTTCTTT

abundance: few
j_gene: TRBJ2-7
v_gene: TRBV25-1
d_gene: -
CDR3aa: CASSFRDWSYEQYF
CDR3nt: TGTGCCAGCAGTTTCCGGGACTGGTCCTACGAGCAGTACTTC

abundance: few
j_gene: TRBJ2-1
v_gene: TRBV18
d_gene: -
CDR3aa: CASSTTGMALNEQFF
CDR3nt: TGTGCCAGCTCAACGACAGGAATGGCCCTTAATGAGCAGTTCTTC

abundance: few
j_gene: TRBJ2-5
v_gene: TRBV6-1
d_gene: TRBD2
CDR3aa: CASQMRLAGGLSIETQYF
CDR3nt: TGTGCCAGCCAAATGAGACTAGCGGGGGGCCTAAGTATAGAGACCCAGTACTTC

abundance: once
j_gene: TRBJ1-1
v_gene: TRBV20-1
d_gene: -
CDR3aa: CSARWQGEAFF
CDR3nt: TGCAGTGCTAGGTGGCAGGGCGAAGCTTTCTTT

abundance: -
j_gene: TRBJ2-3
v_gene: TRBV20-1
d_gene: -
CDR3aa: CSALLDSSTDTQYF
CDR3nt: TGCAGTGCGCTACTAGACTCTAGCACAGATACGCAGTATTTT

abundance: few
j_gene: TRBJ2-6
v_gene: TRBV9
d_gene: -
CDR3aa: CATAGVYSGANVLTF
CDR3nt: TGTGCCACCGCAGGGGTTTACTCTGGGGCCAACGTCCTGACTTTC

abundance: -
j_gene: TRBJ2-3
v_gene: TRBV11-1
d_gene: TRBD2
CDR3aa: CASRNRELAGGRRLDTQYF
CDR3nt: TGTGCCAGCAGGAACCGGGAACTAGCGGGAGGTCGACGGTTGGATACGCAGTATTTT

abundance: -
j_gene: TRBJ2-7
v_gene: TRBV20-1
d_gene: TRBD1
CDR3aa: CSARKDRVTYEQYF
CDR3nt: TGCAGTGCTAGAAAGGACAGGGTAACCTACGAGCAGTACTTC

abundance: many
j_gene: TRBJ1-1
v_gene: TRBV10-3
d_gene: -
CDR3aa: CAISSTMNTEAFF
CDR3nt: TGTGCCATCAGCTCAACCATGAACACTGAAGCTTTCTTT

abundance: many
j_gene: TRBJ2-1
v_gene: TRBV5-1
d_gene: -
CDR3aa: CASSLRQPYNEQFF
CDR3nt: TGCGCCAGCAGCTTGAGGCAGCCCTACAATGAGCAGTTCTTC

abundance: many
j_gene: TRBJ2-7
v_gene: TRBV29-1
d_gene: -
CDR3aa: CSVEPPGRYEQYF
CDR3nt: TGCAGCGTTGAACCCCCAGGAAGATACGAGCAGTACTTC

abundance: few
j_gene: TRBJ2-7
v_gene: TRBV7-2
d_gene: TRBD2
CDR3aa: CASSLAQRGLSYEQYF
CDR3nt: TGTGCCAGCAGCTTGGCGCAGCGGGGGCTCTCCTACGAGCAGTACTTC

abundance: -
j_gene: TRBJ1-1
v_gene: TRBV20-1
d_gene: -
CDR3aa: CSASPTGMNTEAFF
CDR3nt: TGCAGTGCTAGCCCTACAGGGATGAACACTGAAGCTTTCTTT

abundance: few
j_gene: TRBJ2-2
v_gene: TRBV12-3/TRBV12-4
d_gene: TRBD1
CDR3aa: CASSLGTVPPGELFF
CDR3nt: TGTGCCAGCAGTCTGGGGACAGTCCCCCCCGGGGAGCTGTTTTTT